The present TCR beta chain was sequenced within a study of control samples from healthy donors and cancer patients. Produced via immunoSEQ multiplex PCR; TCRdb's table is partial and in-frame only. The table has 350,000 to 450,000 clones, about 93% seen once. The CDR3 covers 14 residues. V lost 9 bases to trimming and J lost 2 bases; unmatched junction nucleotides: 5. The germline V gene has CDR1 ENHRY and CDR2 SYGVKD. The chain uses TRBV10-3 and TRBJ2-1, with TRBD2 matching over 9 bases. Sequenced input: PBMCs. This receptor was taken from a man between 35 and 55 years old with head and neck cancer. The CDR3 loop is CAIQSGRPYNEQFF. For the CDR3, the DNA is TGTGCCATACAGAGCGGGAGGCCCTACAATGAGCAGTTCTTC.